These 13 T cell receptor beta chains were all obtained from the same sample, sequenced in a study of T cells after yellow fever vaccination. TCRdb reanalysed the 5' RACE reads using MiXCR and keeps one entry per CDR3 protein. The repertoire has around 160,000 distinct CDR3 sequences, approximately 6.8% of them found once; the top ten carry under 3%. The sequences come from CD4+ T cells sorted from PBMCs, collected 5 to 6 days after the first yellow fever vaccination. These receptors were collected from a man younger than 35 who received the YFV17D yellow fever vaccine.

CDR3 loop: CASSLRGTGGLTIYNEQFF. The CDR3 coding sequence is TGTGCCAGCAGCTTAAGAGGGACAGGGGGACTCACCATCTACAATGAGCAGTTCTTC. The chain carries TRBV7-2 and TRBJ2-1, with 11 positions matching TRBD1. The CDR3 totals 19 residues. Germline values: CDR1 SGHTA, CDR2 FQGNSA. V shed 2 bases, J shed 3 bases, and the junction held 12 bases outside the gene matches.

This clonotype was found many times. This chain links TRBV7-3 with TRBJ2-5; D unclear. Germline CDR1 and CDR2: SGHTA and FQGTGA. This CDR3 has 13 residues. Trimming stripped 4 bases from V and 5 bases from J, with 11 bases between. The CDR3 here is CASSSPPRETQYF. The CDR3 DNA sequence: TGTGCCAGCAGCTCACCCCCCCGGGAGACCCAGTACTTC.

This clonotype was seen at least ten times. This chain's CDR3 is CASFVRDAYNEQFF. In nucleotides, the CDR3 is TGCGCCAGCTTCGTCAGGGACGCCTACAATGAGCAGTTCTTC. The gene calls are TRBV5-1 and TRBJ2-1; D assignment may be TRBD1 or TRBD2 (5 bases each). The V gene's germline CDR1 is SGHRS and CDR2 YFSETQ. Trimming shortened V by 7 bases and J by 2 bases, and 13 bases separated the two germline ends. This CDR3 comprises 14 residues.

This clonotype was detected a few times. V gene TRBV10-3 combines with J gene TRBJ2-7; 7 bases map to TRBD2. The germline V gene encodes CDR1 ENHRY and CDR2 SYGVKD. This CDR3 has 16 residues. Unmatched junction bases numbered 14, after V lost 9 bases and J lost 0 bases. The CDR3 sequence is CAINRGTAGSSYEQYF. CDR3 bases: TGTGCCATTAATCGGGGAACAGCGGGAAGCTCCTACGAGCAGTACTTC.

This clonotype was observed many times. This chain uses TRBV4-3 with TRBJ1-3; D gene unclear. Trimming took off 0 bases at V and 4 bases at J, with 4 bases between the two ends. CDR3 length: 13 residues. Germline CDR1 is LGHNA and CDR2 is YSLEER. CDR3 in DNA: TGCGCCAGCAGCCAAGAACAGGGAAACACCATATATTTT. Protein: CASSQEQGNTIYF.

This clonotype was counted many times. V gene TRBV2 combines with J gene TRBJ2-2, with D maybe TRBD2 (5 bases). V gave up 7 bases and J gave up 3 bases, with 9 bases separating them. This CDR3 comprises 13 residues. Germline CDR1 reads SNHLY; CDR2 reads FYNNEI. In nucleotides, the CDR3 is TGTGCCAGCACTGGGAGACACACCGGGGAGCTGTTTTTT. Protein product: CASTGRHTGELFF.

This clonotype showed up just a few times. For the CDR3, the DNA is TGTGCCAGCAGCGCGGCAACCGGGACACCCTCCTACAATGAGCAGTTCTTC. Amino acids: CASSAATGTPSYNEQFF. V is TRBV9 and J is TRBJ2-1, with D possibly matching TRBD1 (6 bases). Germline V gene lookup returns CDR1 SGDLS and CDR2 YYNGEE. V was cut by 3 bases and J by 0 bases, with 16 bases left in between. The CDR3 runs 17 residues.

In this sample, this clonotype turned up many times. The V call is TRBV10-3, the J call TRBJ2-7; tentatively, D is TRBD1 or TRBD2 (7 bases each). Germline CDR1 ENHRY, CDR2 SYGVKD. CDR3 size: 16 residues. Trimming pared 6 bases from V and 1 base from J, leaving 19 bases between. The CDR3 DNA sequence: TGTGCCATCAGGGGGGGGGACAGTCACTTATCCTACGAGCAGTACTTC. It yields the protein CAIRGGDSHLSYEQYF.

Ten or more counts support this clonotype. The gene calls are TRBV7-6 and TRBJ1-1, with D maybe TRBD1 (6 bases). Germline V lookup: CDR1 SGHVS, CDR2 FNYEAQ. V lost 3 bases and J 3 bases, leaving 17 bases between the germline ends. CDR3 length: 16 amino acids. CDR3 protein: CASSLRTEISDTEAFF. CDR3 bases: TGTGCCAGCAGCTTGCGGACAGAAATCTCGGACACTGAAGCTTTCTTT.

The chain combines TRBV4-3 with TRBJ1-5; 7 bases fit TRBD1. The CDR3 totals 14 residues. The ends lost 1 base at V and 7 bases at J; junction bases unmatched: 4. CDR1 and CDR2 (germline): LGHNA, YSLEER. CDR3 bases: TGCGCCAGCAGCCAAGGACAGGGTAGCCAGCCCCAGCATTTT. This sequence encodes CASSQGQGSQPQHF.

This clonotype was found many times. CDR3 sequence reads: CASSWGPGRELYEQYF. The CDR3 DNA is TGCGCCAGCAGCTGGGGCCCCGGCAGGGAGCTATACGAGCAGTACTTC. The chain uses TRBV5-1 and TRBJ2-7; the D call may be TRBD1 or TRBD2 (5 bases each). From germline, CDR1 is SGHRS and CDR2 YFSETQ. With 3 bases removed from V and 4 bases from J, the gap between germline ends came to 20 bases. CDR3 length: 16 residues.

The CDR3 DNA reads TGTGCCAGCAGCTTCGGGACGATACAGGGGCGGGAGCCCCAGCATTTT. This gives the protein CASSFGTIQGREPQHF. This chain connects TRBV7-9 to TRBJ1-5; the match to TRBD1 covers 7 bases. The CDR3 has 16 amino acids. Germline V CDR1 and CDR2: SEHNR, FQNEAQ (reference sequence). Trimming at V came to 3 bases and at J to 8 bases, leaving 13 bases not matched to a gene.

This clonotype was found many times. This chain joins TRBV7-3 and TRBJ2-1, with a tentative D call TRBD2 (6 bases). Trimming stripped 5 bases from V and 5 bases from J, with 16 bases between. Germline V gives CDR1 SGHTA, CDR2 FQGTGA. The CDR3 extends over 15 amino acids. This chain's CDR3 is CASSPPGGTNNEQFF. CDR3 DNA: TGTGCCAGCAGCCCGCCCGGGGGTACTAACAATGAGCAGTTCTTC. The whole variable domain, filled in from reference TRBV7-3 and TRBJ2-1, reads GAGVSQTPSNKVTEKGKYVELRCDPISGHTALYWYRQSLGQGPEFLIYFQGTGAADDSGLPNDRFFAVRPEGSVSTLKIQRTERGDSAVYLCASSPPGGTNNEQFFGPGTRLTVL.